The 8 T cell receptor beta chains listed next were all sequenced from one sample in a study of blood T cells in healthy people across ages. Primers used in a second PCR of roughly 6 to 11 cycles were a sample-barcoded 5' primer and a J-beta primer mix. TCRdb itself ran the 5' RACE reads through MiXCR, one entry per CDR3 protein. The table includes over 700,000 distinct CDR3 sequences, 20% to 25% detected once. These data also featured in a second study, about T cells of mothers and their children.

What was sequenced was blood. The receptor set was obtained from a boy aged 5-17 years in good health.

The chain couples TRBV7-3 to TRBJ2-3; 7 bases map to TRBD1. From germline, CDR1 is SGHTA and CDR2 FQGTGA. This CDR3 region has 14 residues. V was pared by 3 bases and J by 5 bases, with 5 bases of the junction left unmatched. CDR3 sequence: CASSLTGSVDTQYF. For the CDR3, the DNA is TGTGCCAGCAGCTTGACAGGGTCGGTAGATACGCAGTATTTT.

V is TRBV12-5 and J is TRBJ2-3; tentative D call: TRBD2 (5 bases). Germline V gives CDR1 LGHNT, CDR2 FRNRAP. Between the trimmed V and J ends, which lost 6 bases and 1 base, there was a span of 17 bases. CDR3 size: 16 residues. The CDR3 coding sequence is TGTGCTAGTGGACTAGGGTCAGACAAAGGCACAGATACGCAGTATTTT. It codes for CASGLGSDKGTDTQYF.

This clonotype has just a few counts. The chain joins TRBV6-1 to TRBJ2-7; tentatively, D is TRBD1 (5 bases). CDR3 length: 18 amino acids. V dropped 5 bases and J dropped 0 bases, with 23 bases sitting between them. The germline V gene has CDR1 MNHNS and CDR2 SASEGT. The chain's CDR3 is CASSTAVWGRPFSYEQYF. CDR3 nucleotide sequence: TGTGCCAGCAGTACGGCAGTATGGGGCAGGCCTTTCTCCTACGAGCAGTACTTC.

This clonotype was observed a few times. The chain uses TRBV7-9 and TRBJ2-7; D not certain. V lost 5 bases to trimming and J lost 6 bases, with 14 bases between them. Germline values: CDR1 SEHNR, CDR2 FQNEAQ (reference sequence). This CDR3 has 13 amino acids. The CDR3 DNA reads as TGTGCCAGCAGCGGAGATGGTAGTGCCGAGCAGTACTTC. Translating gives CASSGDGSAEQYF.

This clonotype was found a few times. One junction end does not reproduce the germline sequence, and a read error may be involved. The chain employs TRBV28 and TRBJ2-7; 7 bases are shared with TRBD1. Per the germline V gene, CDR1 is MDHEN and CDR2 is SYDVKM. The CDR3 totals 14 residues. The CDR3 spells CASHGTGQSYEQYF. CDR3 sequence (DNA): TGTGCCAGCCATGGAACGGGACAGAGCTACGAGCAGTATTTC.

A few counts support this clonotype. The rearrangement uses TRBV10-3 and TRBJ2-5; unclear D gene. TRBJ2-1 matches the DNA end more closely, so the J call is doubtful. Germline CDR1 is ENHRY and CDR2 is SYGVKD. The CDR3 consists of 13 residues. The CDR3 here is CAISDPLFNEQFF. In nucleotides, the CDR3 is TGTGCCATCAGTGATCCCCTTTTCAATGAGCAGTTCTTC.

In this sample, this clonotype turned up a few times. The chain uses TRBV5-6 and TRBJ2-3, with D tentatively TRBD2 (5 bases). The ends were cut back, 0 bases at V and 6 bases at J, with 14 bases in the middle. The CDR3 extends over 15 amino acids. Looked up from germline, CDR1 is SGHDT and CDR2 is YYEEEE. The CDR3 coding sequence is TGTGCCAGCAGCTTGGAGATAGCGTGGGGTGATACGCAGTATTTT. Translating gives CASSLEIAWGDTQYF.

This clonotype was detected only a few times. This rearrangement joins TRBV29-1 to TRBJ2-5; D call uncertain. The J call may be incorrect, as the DNA end agrees better with TRBJ2-1. The V gene's germline CDR1 is SQVTM and CDR2 ANQGSEA. This CDR3 spans 11 amino acids. The CDR3 protein is CSVVEVAEQFF. CDR3 DNA sequence: TGCAGCGTTGTTGAAGTAGCTGAGCAGTTCTTC.